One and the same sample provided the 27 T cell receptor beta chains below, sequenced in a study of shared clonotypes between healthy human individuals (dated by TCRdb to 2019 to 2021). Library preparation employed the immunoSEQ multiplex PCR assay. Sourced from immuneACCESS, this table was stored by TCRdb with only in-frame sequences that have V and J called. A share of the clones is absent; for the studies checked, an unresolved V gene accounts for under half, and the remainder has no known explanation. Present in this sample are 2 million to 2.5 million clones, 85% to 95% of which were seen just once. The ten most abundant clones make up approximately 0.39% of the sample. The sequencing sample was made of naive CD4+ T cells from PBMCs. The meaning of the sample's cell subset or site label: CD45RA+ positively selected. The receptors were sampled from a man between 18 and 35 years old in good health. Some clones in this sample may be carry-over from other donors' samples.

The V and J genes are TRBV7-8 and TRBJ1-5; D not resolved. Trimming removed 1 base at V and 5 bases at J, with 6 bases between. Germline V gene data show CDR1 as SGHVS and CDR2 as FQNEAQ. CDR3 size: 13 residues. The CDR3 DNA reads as TGTGCCAGCAGCTTAGACGGCTATCAGCCCCAGCATTTT. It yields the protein CASSLDGYQPQHF.

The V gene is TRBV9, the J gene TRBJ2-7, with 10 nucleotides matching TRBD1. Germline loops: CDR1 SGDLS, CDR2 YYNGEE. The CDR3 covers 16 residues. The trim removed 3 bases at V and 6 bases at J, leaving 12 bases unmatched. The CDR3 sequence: CASSADPGTGVGEQYF. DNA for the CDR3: TGTGCCAGCAGCGCGGATCCCGGGACAGGGGTGGGCGAGCAGTACTTC.

The DNA of the CDR3 is TGTGCCAGCAGCTCCCCCCAGGGGGCGCGAGGAGGCTACACCTTC. Its translation: CASSSPQGARGGYTF. The chain is built from TRBV28 and TRBJ1-2, with 8 bases fitting TRBD1. Trimming took 6 bases from V and 8 from J; bases not matched to a gene: 14. The CDR3 spans 15 residues. Looked up from germline, CDR1 is MDHEN and CDR2 is SYDVKM.

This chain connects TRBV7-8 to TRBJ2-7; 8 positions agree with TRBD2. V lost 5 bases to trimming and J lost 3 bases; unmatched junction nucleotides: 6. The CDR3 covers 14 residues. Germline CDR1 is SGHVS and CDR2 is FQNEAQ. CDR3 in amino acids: CASSISGTSYEQYF. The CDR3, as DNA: TGTGCCAGCAGCATTTCCGGGACTAGCTACGAGCAGTACTTC.

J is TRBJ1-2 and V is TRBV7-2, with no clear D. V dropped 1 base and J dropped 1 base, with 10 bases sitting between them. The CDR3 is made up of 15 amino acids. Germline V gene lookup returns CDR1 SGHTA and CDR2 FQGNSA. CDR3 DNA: TGTGCCAGCAGCTTAGTGAACGTTTATAACTATGGCTACACCTTC. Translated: CASSLVNVYNYGYTF.

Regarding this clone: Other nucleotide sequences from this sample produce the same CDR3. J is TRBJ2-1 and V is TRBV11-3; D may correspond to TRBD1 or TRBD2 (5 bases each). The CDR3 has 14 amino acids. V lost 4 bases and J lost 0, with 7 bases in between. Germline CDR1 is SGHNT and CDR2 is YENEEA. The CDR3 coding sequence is TGTGCCAGCAGCTGGGGGAGCTCCTACAATGAGCAGTTCTTC. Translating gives CASSWGSSYNEQFF.

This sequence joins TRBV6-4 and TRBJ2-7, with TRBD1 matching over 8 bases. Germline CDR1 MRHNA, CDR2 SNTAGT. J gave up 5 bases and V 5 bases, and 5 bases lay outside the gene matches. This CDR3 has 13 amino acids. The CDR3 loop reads CASSRQGKDEQYF. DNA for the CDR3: TGTGCCAGCAGTAGACAGGGGAAGGACGAGCAGTACTTC.

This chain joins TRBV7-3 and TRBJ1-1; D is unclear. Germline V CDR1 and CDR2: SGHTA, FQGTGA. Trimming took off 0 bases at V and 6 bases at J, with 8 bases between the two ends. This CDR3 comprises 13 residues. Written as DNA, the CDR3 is TGTGCCAGCAGCTTAACATTGGCTTCTGAAGCTTTCTTT. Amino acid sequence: CASSLTLASEAFF.

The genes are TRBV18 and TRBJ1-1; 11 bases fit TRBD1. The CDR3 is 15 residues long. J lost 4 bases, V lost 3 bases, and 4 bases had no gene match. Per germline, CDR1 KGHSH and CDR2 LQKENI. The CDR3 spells CASSPGTGGTTEAFF. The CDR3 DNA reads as TGTGCCAGCTCACCCGGGACAGGGGGGACCACTGAAGCTTTCTTT.

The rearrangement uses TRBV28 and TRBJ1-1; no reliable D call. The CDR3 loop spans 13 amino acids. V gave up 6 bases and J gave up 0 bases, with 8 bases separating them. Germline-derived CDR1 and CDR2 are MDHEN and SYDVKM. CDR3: CASRVTLNTEAFF. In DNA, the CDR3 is TGTGCCAGCAGGGTCACTCTGAACACTGAAGCTTTCTTT. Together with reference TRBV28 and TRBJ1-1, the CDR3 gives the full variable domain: DVKVTQSSRYLVKRTGEKVFLECVQDMDHENMFWYRQDPGLGLRLIYFSYDVKMKEKGDIPEGYSVSREKKERFSLILESASTNQTSMYLCASRVTLNTEAFFGQGTRLTVV.

For the CDR3, the DNA is TGTGCCAGTAGTACGGCGGCTTCTAATGAAAAACTGTTTTTT. It specifies CASSTAASNEKLFF. V gene TRBV19 combines with J gene TRBJ1-4; D is undetermined. This CDR3 is built from 14 residues. The germline gives CDR1 LNHDA, CDR2 SQIVND (reference sequence). The germline V and J ends were trimmed by 4 bases and 3 bases, with 9 bases remaining between them.

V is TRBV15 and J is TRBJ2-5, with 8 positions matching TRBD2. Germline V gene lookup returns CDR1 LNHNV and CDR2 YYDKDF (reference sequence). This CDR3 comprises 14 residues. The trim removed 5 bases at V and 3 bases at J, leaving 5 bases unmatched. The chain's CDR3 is CATSFGGDKETQYF. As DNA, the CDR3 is TGTGCCACCAGCTTCGGGGGGGATAAAGAGACCCAGTACTTC.

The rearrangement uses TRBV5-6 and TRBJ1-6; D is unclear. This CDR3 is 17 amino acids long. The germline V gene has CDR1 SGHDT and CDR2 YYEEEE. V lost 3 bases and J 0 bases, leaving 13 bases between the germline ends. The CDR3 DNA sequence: TGTGCCAGCAGCTCCAAACCGCGGAGCTCCTATAATTCACCCCTCCACTTT. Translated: CASSSKPRSSYNSPLHF. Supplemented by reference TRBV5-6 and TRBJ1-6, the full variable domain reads DAGVTQSPTHLIKTRGQQVTLRCSPKSGHDTVSWYQQALGQGPQFIFQYYEEEERQRGNFPDRFSGHQFPNYSSELNVNALLLGDSALYLCASSSKPRSSYNSPLHFGNGTRLTVT.

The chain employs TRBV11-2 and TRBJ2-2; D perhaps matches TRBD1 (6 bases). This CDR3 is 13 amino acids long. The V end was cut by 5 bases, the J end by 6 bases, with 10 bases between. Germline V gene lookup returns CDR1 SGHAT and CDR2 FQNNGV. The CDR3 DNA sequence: TGTGCCAGCAGCCACCAGGGGTCCGGGGAGCTGTTTTTT. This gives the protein CASSHQGSGELFF.

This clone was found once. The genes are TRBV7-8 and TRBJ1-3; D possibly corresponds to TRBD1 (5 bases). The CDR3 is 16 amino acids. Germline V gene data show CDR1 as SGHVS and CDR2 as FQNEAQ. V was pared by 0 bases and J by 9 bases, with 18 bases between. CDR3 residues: CASSLAGTEGLTTIYF. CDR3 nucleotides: TGTGCCAGCAGCTTAGCAGGGACCGAGGGCCTGACCACCATATATTTT. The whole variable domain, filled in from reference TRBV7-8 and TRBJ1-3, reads GAGVSQSPRYKVAKRGQDVALRCDPISGHVSLFWYQQALGQGPEFLTYFQNEAQLDKSGLPSDRFFAERPEGSVSTLKIQRTQQEDSAVYLCASSLAGTEGLTTIYFGEGSWLTVV.

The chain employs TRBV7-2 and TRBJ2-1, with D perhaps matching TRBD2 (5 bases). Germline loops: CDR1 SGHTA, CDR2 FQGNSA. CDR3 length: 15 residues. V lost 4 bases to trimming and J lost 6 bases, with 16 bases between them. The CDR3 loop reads CASSSLGNRGNEQFF. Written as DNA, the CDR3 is TGTGCCAGCAGCTCCCTGGGCAATCGGGGCAATGAGCAGTTCTTC.

For the CDR3, the DNA is TGTGCCAGCAACCCCGTAGGAGCGGGAGTTCCGGCCGGGGAGCTGTTTTTT. Amino acids: CASNPVGAGVPAGELFF. The chain combines TRBV7-8 with TRBJ2-2, with 8 bases lining up with TRBD2. CDR1 is SGHVS, CDR2 FQNEAQ, per germline. This CDR3 has 17 residues. Unmatched junction bases numbered 16, after V lost 7 bases and J lost 6 bases.

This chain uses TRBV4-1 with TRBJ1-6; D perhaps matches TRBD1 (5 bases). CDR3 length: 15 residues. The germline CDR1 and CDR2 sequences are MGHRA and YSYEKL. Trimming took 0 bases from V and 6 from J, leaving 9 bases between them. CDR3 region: CASSQDGQGNSPLHF. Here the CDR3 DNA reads TGCGCCAGCAGCCAAGATGGGCAGGGTAATTCACCCCTCCACTTT.

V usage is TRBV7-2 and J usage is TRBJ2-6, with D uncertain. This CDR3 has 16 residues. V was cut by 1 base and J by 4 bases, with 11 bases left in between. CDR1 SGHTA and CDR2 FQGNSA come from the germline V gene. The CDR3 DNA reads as TGTGCCAGCAGCTTAGAAGGCTCCTGGGGGGCCAACGTCCTGACTTTC. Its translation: CASSLEGSWGANVLTF. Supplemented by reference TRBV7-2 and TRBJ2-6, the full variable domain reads GAGVSQSPSNKVTEKGKDVELRCDPISGHTALYWYRQSLGQGLEFLIYFQGNSAPDKSGLPSDRFSAERTGGSVSTLTIQRTQQEDSAVYLCASSLEGSWGANVLTFGAGSRLTVL.

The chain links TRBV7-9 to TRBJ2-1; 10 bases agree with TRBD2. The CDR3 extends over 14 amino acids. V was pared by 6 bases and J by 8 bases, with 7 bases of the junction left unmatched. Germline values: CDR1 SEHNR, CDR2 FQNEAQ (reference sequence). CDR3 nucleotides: TGTGCCAGCAGTTTGAGCGGGAGGGACGATGAGCAGTTCTTC. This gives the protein CASSLSGRDDEQFF. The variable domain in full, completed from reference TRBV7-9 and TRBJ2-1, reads DTGVSQNPRHKITKRGQNVTFRCDPISEHNRLYWYRQTLGQGPEFLTYFQNEAQLEKSRLLSDRFSAERPKGSFSTLEIQRTEQGDSAMYLCASSLSGRDDEQFFGPGTRLTVL.

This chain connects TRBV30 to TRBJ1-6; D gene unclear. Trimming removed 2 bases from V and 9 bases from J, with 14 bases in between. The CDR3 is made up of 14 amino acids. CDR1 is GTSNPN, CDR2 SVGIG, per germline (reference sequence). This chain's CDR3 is CAWSHPGLGSPLHF. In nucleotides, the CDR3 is TGTGCCTGGAGTCATCCAGGTCTAGGTTCACCCCTCCACTTT.

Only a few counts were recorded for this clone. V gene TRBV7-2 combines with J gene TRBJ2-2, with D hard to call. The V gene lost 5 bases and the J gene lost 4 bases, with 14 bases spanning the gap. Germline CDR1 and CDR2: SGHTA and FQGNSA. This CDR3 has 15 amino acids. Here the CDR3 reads CASSLDGLGTGELFF. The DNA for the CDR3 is TGTGCCAGCAGCCTGGACGGTCTCGGCACCGGGGAGCTGTTTTTT.

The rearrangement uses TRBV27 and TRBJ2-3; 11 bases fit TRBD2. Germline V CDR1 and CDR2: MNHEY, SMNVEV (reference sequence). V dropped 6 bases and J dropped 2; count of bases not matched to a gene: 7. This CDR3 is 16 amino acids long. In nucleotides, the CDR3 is TGTGCCAGCAGGAAAACTAGCGGGAGTTACACAGATACGCAGTATTTT. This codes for CASRKTSGSYTDTQYF.

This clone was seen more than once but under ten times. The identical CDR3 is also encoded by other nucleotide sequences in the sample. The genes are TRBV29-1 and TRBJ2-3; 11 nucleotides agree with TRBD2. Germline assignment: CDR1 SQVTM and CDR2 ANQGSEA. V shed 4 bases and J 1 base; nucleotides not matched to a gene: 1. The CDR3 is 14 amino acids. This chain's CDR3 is CSVGGLAGTDTQYF. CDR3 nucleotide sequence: TGCAGCGTTGGGGGACTAGCGGGCACAGATACGCAGTATTTT.

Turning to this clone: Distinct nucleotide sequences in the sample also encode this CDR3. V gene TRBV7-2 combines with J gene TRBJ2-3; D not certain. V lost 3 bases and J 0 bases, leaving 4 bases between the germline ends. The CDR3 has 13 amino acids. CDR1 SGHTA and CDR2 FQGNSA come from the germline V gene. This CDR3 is CASSFDSTDTQYF. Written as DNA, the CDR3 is TGTGCCAGCAGCTTCGACAGCACAGATACGCAGTATTTT.

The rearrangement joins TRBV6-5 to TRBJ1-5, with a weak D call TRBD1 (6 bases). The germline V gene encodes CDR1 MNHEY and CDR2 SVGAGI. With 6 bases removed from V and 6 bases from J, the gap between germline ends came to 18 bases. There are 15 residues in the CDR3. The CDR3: CASRRGGQEGQPQHF. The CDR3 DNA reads TGTGCCAGCAGGCGGGGGGGGCAGGAGGGTCAGCCCCAGCATTTT.

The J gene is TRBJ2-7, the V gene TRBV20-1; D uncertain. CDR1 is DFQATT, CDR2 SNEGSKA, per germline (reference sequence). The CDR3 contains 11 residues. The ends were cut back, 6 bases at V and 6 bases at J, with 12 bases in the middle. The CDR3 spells CSARTRTEQYF. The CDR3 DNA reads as TGCAGTGCCCGAACGCGGACCGAGCAGTACTTC.